This T cell receptor (beta chain) was captured in a study of cytotoxic CD8 clonotypes in ibrutinib-treated CLL. This clone qualifies as medium-sized. Deep sequencing aimed at 1 in 200,000 to 1 in 1 million T cells' resolution. TCRdb's copy holds only in-frame clones and misses some; the assay was immunoSEQ multiplex PCR. The sample lists 15,000 to 20,000 clones; under 75% were seen once. The material sequenced was PBMCs, taken after 12 months of ibrutinib treatment. The source is a human donor with chronic lymphocytic leukemia.

CDR3 sequence (DNA): TGTGCCAGCAGCCCCGAGTTACGGGAAGCAGGTACAGATACGCAGTATTTT. This translates into CASSPELREAGTDTQYF. The chain has TRBV5-8 and TRBJ2-3; tentatively, D is TRBD2 (5 bases). Germline loops: CDR1 SGHTS, CDR2 YDEGEE. V was cut by 4 bases and J by 3 bases, with 21 bases left in between. The CDR3 extends over 17 amino acids.